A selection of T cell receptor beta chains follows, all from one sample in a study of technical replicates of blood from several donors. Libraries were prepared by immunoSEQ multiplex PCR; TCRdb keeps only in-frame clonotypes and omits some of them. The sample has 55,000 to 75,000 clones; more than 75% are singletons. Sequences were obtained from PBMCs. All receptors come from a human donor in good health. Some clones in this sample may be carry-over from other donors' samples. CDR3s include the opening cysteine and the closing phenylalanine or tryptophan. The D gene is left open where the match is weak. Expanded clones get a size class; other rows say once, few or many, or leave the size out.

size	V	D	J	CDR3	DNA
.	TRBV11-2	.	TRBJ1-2	CASSSGWWQGYGYTF	TGTGCCAGCAGCTCCGGGTGGTGGCAGGGCTACGGCTACACCTTC
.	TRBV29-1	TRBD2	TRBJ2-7	CSATGTSGSYEQYF	TGCAGCGCAACCGGGACTAGCGGGAGCTACGAGCAGTACTTC
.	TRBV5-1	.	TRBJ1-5	CASSLESAGQPQHF	TGCGCCAGCAGCTTGGAGTCCGCAGGCCAGCCCCAGCATTTT
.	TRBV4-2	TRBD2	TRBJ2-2	CASSQRTSANTGELFF	TGTGCCAGCAGCCAACGGACTAGCGCGAACACCGGGGAGCTGTTTTTT
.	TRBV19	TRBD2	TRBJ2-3	CASSIGGRGGTDTQYF	TGTGCCAGTAGTATAGGAGGGCGGGGGGGCACAGATACGCAGTATTTT
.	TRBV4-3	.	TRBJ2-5	CASSQDHRGGETQYF	TGCGCCAGCAGCCAAGATCACAGGGGAGGAGAGACCCAGTACTTC
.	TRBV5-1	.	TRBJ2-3	CASSRQGSTDTQYF	TGCGCCAGCAGCCGGCAGGGCAGCACAGATACGCAGTATTTT
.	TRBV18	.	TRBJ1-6	CASSPSTNSPLHF	TGTGCCAGCTCGCCGAGCACCAATTCACCCCTCCACTTT
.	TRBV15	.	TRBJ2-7	CATSRDLVAGEQYF	TGTGCCACCAGCAGAGATTTGGTTGCGGGCGAGCAGTACTTC
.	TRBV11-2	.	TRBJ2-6	CASSLGGSGANVLTF	TGTGCCAGCAGCTTAGGAGGTTCTGGGGCCAACGTCCTGACTTTC
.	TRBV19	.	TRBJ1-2	CASSIEPGVGYGYTF	TGTGCCAGTAGTATAGAACCGGGGGTGGGCTATGGCTACACCTTC
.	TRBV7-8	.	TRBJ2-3	CASRPGGRTDTQYF	TGTGCCAGCAGACCCGGGGGTAGGACAGATACGCAGTATTTT
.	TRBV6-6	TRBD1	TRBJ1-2	CASSGQGIYGYTF	TGTGCCAGCAGTGGACAGGGAATCTATGGCTACACCTTC
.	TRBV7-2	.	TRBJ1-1	CASSLFQANTEAFF	TGTGCCAGCAGCTTATTCCAGGCTAACACTGAAGCTTTCTTT
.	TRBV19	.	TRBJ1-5	CASSIRGNSNQPQHF	TGTGCCAGTAGTATTAGGGGTAATAGCAATCAGCCCCAGCATTTT
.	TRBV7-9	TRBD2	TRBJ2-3	CASSSPGLAGPRTDTQYF	TGTGCCAGCAGCTCCCCGGGACTAGCGGGACCTAGGACAGATACGCAGTATTTT
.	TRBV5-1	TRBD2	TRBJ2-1	CASSPLAGGRNEQFF	TGCGCCAGCAGCCCGCTAGCGGGAGGTCGCAATGAGCAGTTCTTC
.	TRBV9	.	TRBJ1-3	CASSVEWGGHTIYF	TGTGCCAGCAGCGTAGAATGGGGAGGGCACACCATATATTTT
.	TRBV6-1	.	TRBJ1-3	CASSAGDSSGNTIYF	TGTGCCAGCAGTGCCGGGGATTCCTCTGGAAACACCATATATTTT
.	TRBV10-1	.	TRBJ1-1	CASPSWVAVAEAFF	TGCGCCAGCCCTTCGTGGGTGGCGGTTGCTGAAGCTTTCTTT
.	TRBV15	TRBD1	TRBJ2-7	CATSRNRDSAYEQYF	TGTGCCACCAGCAGGAACCGGGACAGCGCCTACGAGCAGTACTTC
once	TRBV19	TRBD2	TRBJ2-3	CASSTLGRGDGSSTDTQYF	TGTGCCAGTAGTACACTAGGGCGGGGGGACGGTTCTAGCACAGATACGCAGTATTTT
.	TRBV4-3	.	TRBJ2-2	CASSQEWATGELFF	TGCGCCAGCAGCCAAGAGTGGGCTACCGGGGAGCTGTTTTTT
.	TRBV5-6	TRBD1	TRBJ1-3	CASSPDRGLGNTIYF	TGTGCCAGCAGCCCGGACAGGGGGCTTGGAAACACCATATATTTT
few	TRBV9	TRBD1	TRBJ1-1	CASSAIQGGAFF	TGTGCCAGCAGCGCGATACAGGGGGGAGCTTTCTTT
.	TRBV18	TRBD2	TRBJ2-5	CASSEALAGGVKTQYF	TGTGCCAGCTCAGAGGCGCTAGCGGGAGGGGTTAAGACCCAGTACTTC
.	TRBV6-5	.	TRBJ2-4	CASSSGTPEAKNIQYF	TGTGCCAGCAGTTCCGGGACACCCGAGGCCAAAAACATTCAGTACTTC
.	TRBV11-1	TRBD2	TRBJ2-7	CASSVSGASYEQYF	TGTGCCAGCAGCGTTAGCGGGGCCTCCTACGAGCAGTACTTC
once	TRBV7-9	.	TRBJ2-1	CASSYQGRENEQFF	TGTGCCAGCAGCTATCAGGGGCGGGAGAATGAGCAGTTCTTC
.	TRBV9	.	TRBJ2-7	CASSVTGASEQYF	TGTGCCAGCAGCGTCACAGGCGCGTCCGAGCAGTACTTC
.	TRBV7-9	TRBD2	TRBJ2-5	CASSLLAGVDRETQYF	TGTGCCAGCAGCCTCCTAGCGGGAGTCGATAGGGAGACCCAGTACTTC
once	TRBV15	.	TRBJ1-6	CATSRDPQGNSPLHF	TGTGCCACCAGCAGAGATCCCCAGGGTAATTCACCCCTCCACTTT